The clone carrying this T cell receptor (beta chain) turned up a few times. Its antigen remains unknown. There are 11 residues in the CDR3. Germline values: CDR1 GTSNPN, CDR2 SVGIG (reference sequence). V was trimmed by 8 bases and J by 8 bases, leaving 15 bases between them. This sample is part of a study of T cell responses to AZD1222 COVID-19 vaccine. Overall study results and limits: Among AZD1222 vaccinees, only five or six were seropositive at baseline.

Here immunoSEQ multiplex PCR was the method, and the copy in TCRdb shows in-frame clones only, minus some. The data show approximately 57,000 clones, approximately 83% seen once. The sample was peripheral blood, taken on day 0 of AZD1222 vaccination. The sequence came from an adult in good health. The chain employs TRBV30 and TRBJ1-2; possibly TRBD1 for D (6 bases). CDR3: CAQTERGGYTF. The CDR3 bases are TGTGCCCAAACCGAAAGGGGGGGCTACACCTTC.